This TCR beta chain was profiled in a study of blood T cells in healthy people across ages. Regarding the study as a whole: Naive CD4+ cell counts and diversity both ran higher in long-lived than in aged donors.

Donors were healthy Caucasian individuals from Russia aged roughly 6 to 95. For every donor, a draw yielded approximately 9.8 milliliters of peripheral blood. Primed by a sample-barcoded 5' primer and a J-beta primer mix, a second PCR proceeded for about 7 to 11 cycles. TCRdb ran MiXCR on the 5' RACE reads and lists one entry per CDR3 protein. This table holds over a million distinct CDR3 sequences, roughly 40% found once. V shed 4 bases and J shed 6 bases, with 6 bases lying between them. This CDR3 is 10 amino acids long. Looked up from germline, CDR1 is DFQATT and CDR2 is SNEGSKA (reference sequence). This clonotype was seen more than once but under ten times. Its antigen is currently unknown.

The specimen sequenced was blood. The gene calls are TRBV20-1 and TRBJ1-2; D unresolved. The sequence derives from a woman under 30 in good health. CDR3 loop: CSATQHGYTF. The CDR3, as DNA: TGCAGTGCTACGCAACATGGCTACACCTTC.